This entry concerns a single TCR beta chain. Terminally differentiated effector memory CD45RA+ cells were left out of the naive CD8 fraction, which was CD45RO-negative and positively selected for CCR7. This specimen comes from a study of shared clonotypes between healthy human individuals. Original methodology: Filtering differed, since immunoSEQ gave only junction sequences and no quality scores. Repertoires were generated with immunoSEQ multiplex PCR, while TCRdb's copy carries only in-frame clones and drops some. From that table come the V and J calls and clone size; the DNA was used to work out D and trimming. The data show 700,000 to 950,000 clones, roughly 96% seen once. Looked up from germline, CDR1 is MGHRA and CDR2 is YSYEKL. Trimming took off 0 bases at V and 6 bases at J, with 14 bases between the two ends. The CDR3 runs 15 residues.

The chain links TRBV4-1 to TRBJ2-5; D is possibly TRBD1 (6 bases). The origin of this receptor is a young man in good health. The sample consisted of naive CD8+ T cells sorted from blood. The CDR3 nucleotides read TGCGCCAGCAGCCAAGATATCACAGGGACCCAGACCCAGTACTTC. Its translation: CASSQDITGTQTQYF.